These 24 T cell receptor beta chains came from one sample sequenced in a study of T cell responses to AZD1222 COVID-19 vaccine. Method: immunoSEQ multiplex PCR; TCRdb's copy keeps in-frame clones and lacks some. The sample lists 90,000 to 130,000 clones; around 89% were seen once. Specimen: peripheral blood, collected on day 0 of AZD1222 vaccination. Every receptor here comes from an adult in good health.

J is TRBJ2-2 and V is TRBV4-1; 12 nucleotides line up with TRBD1. Trimming at V came to 4 bases and at J to 7 bases, leaving 10 bases not matched to a gene. CDR1 MGHRA and CDR2 YSYEKL come from the germline V gene. This CDR3 has 17 amino acids. The CDR3 region has the DNA TGCGCCAGCAGCCCCTTAGGGACAGGGGGCGCGTTCGGGGAGCTGTTTTTT. Translation gives CASSPLGTGGAFGELFF.

This CDR3 reads CASSPGAGDQPQHF. In nucleotides, the CDR3 is TGCGCCAGCAGCCCCGGGGCAGGGGACCAGCCCCAGCATTTT. This chain connects TRBV5-1 to TRBJ1-5, with TRBD1 as a possible D gene (6 bases). This CDR3 is built from 14 residues. Deletions cut 4 bases from V and 7 bases from J, with 15 bases between. The germline CDR1 and CDR2 sequences are SGHRS and YFSETQ.

The gene calls are TRBV2 and TRBJ1-3, with TRBD1 as a possible D gene (6 bases). This CDR3 is 16 amino acids long. The V and J ends lost 7 bases and 9 bases respectively, with 25 bases between them. Germline values: CDR1 SNHLY, CDR2 FYNNEI. The CDR3 sequence: CASTRGGQRTVVTIYF. The CDR3 bases are TGTGCCAGCACCCGAGGGGGTCAGAGGACGGTTGTCACCATATATTTT.

V and J are TRBV25-1 and TRBJ1-1, with unresolved D. Looked up from germline, CDR1 is MGHDK and CDR2 is SYGVNS. Trimming took off 5 bases at V and 1 base at J, with 5 bases between the two ends. This CDR3 is built from 12 residues. Here the CDR3 DNA reads TGTGCCAGCAGTTTTCCGAACACTGAAGCTTTCTTT. Its protein product is CASSFPNTEAFF.

V usage is TRBV30 and J usage is TRBJ1-4; TRBD1 is a possible D gene (5 bases). In germline, CDR1 is GTSNPN, CDR2 SVGIG (reference sequence). The CDR3 covers 16 residues. The germline V and J ends were trimmed by 0 bases and 7 bases, with 18 bases remaining between them. CDR3 sequence: CAWSVADEGNGEKLFF. Written as DNA, the CDR3 is TGTGCCTGGAGTGTCGCAGATGAGGGGAACGGTGAAAAACTGTTTTTT.

This clone was observed a single time. This sequence joins TRBV6-6 and TRBJ1-6; the D gene is possibly TRBD1 (5 bases). The germline V and J ends were trimmed by 5 bases and 10 bases, with 12 bases remaining between them. The CDR3 is 13 residues long. The germline V gene encodes CDR1 MNHNY and CDR2 SVGAGI (reference sequence). The CDR3 sequence: CASSPGWGSPLHF. For the CDR3, the DNA is TGTGCCAGCAGTCCCGGCTGGGGCTCACCCCTCCACTTT.

The chain couples TRBV29-1 to TRBJ2-3, with 10 bases identical to TRBD1. Germline-derived CDR1 and CDR2 are SQVTM and ANQGSEA. The CDR3 runs 13 residues. With V trimmed by 7 bases and J by 10 bases, 11 bases remained unmatched. CDR3 residues: CSGRTGGSAAQYF. For the CDR3, the DNA is TGCAGCGGCCGGACAGGGGGGAGCGCGGCGCAGTATTTT.

The chain couples TRBV19 to TRBJ1-5; TRBD1 is a possible D gene (5 bases). CDR1 LNHDA and CDR2 SQIVND come from the germline V gene (reference sequence). The ends were cut back, 3 bases at V and 12 bases at J, with 9 bases in the middle. The CDR3 is 11 residues long. The CDR3 DNA sequence: TGTGCCAGTAGTATGGGGGGGAGCCAGCATTTT. Its translation is CASSMGGSQHF.

The rearrangement links TRBV6-5 to TRBJ1-1, with unresolved D. Trimming removed 8 bases at V and 0 bases at J, with 7 bases between. The CDR3 length is 12 residues. Germline V gene sequence: CDR1 MNHEY, CDR2 SVGAGI. The CDR3 reads CASHQLNTEAFF. In DNA form, the CDR3 reads TGTGCCAGCCACCAGTTGAACACTGAAGCTTTCTTT.

The V gene is TRBV7-4, the J gene TRBJ2-7; TRBD1 matches at 12 bases. In germline, CDR1 is SGHVT, CDR2 SQSDAQ. Trimming removed 3 bases from V and 6 bases from J; junction bases left unmatched: 3. The CDR3 consists of 14 residues. CDR3 sequence reads: CASSFRDRGREQYF. The CDR3 DNA is TGTGCCAGCAGCTTCCGGGACAGGGGGCGCGAGCAGTACTTC.

This clone has just a few counts. The chain couples TRBV7-9 to TRBJ2-2; the D is unclear. Trimming pared 3 bases from V and 1 base from J, leaving 3 bases between. This CDR3 has 13 residues. Germline V gene lookup returns CDR1 SEHNR and CDR2 FQNEAQ (reference sequence). The CDR3 reads CASSFKNTGELFF. CDR3 nucleotide sequence: TGTGCCAGCAGCTTCAAGAACACCGGGGAGCTGTTTTTT.

This chain uses TRBV5-5 with TRBJ2-5; 11 bases match TRBD1. V was clipped by 3 bases and J by 5 bases; unmatched bases: 18. Germline lookup yields CDR1 SGHKS and CDR2 YYEKEE (reference sequence). This CDR3 region has 19 residues. The CDR3: CASSSVLGTGGAPGETQYF. CDR3 DNA: TGTGCCAGCAGCTCAGTCCTCGGGACAGGGGGGGCCCCCGGGGAGACCCAGTACTTC.

The J gene is TRBJ1-5, the V gene TRBV19; 7 positions match TRBD1. The V and J ends lost 7 bases and 4 bases, in that order; junction bases with no gene match: 7. Germline V lookup: CDR1 LNHDA, CDR2 SQIVND (reference sequence). The CDR3 is 14 residues long. The CDR3 DNA sequence: TGTGCCAGTACCATGGGACAGATAAATCAGCCCCAGCATTTT. Its protein is CASTMGQINQPQHF.

The chain uses TRBV21-1 and TRBJ1-5; TRBD1 reflects the table's D call only, with no check against the DNA. TRBV21-1 is marked as a pseudogene. The CDR3 sequence is 16 residues long. CDR3 sequence: CASSKGGTGCNQPQHF. For the CDR3, the DNA is TGTGCCAGCAGCAAAGGGGGGACAGGATGCAATCAGCCCCAGCATTTT.

In the case of this clone: The sample contains more than one DNA sequence encoding this CDR3. This chain uses TRBV19 with TRBJ2-7; D remains ambiguous. In germline, CDR1 is LNHDA, CDR2 SQIVND (reference sequence). The CDR3 has 14 residues. V was trimmed by 1 base and J by 0 bases, leaving 7 bases between them. The CDR3 here is CASSIVVSSYEQYF. CDR3 nucleotides: TGTGCCAGTAGTATAGTTGTAAGCTCCTACGAGCAGTACTTC.

The count of this clone is one. Written as DNA, the CDR3 is TGTGCCAGCAGCTTAGTGGGCATTAACCCCAGGGAGACCCAGTACTTC. As protein: CASSLVGINPRETQYF. The chain is built from TRBV11-2 and TRBJ2-5, with D uncertain. V was clipped by 1 base and J by 5 bases, with 17 bases between them. Germline V gene lookup returns CDR1 SGHAT and CDR2 FQNNGV. The CDR3 is made up of 16 amino acids.

The chain employs TRBV29-1 and TRBJ1-1, with 8 bases identical to TRBD1. This CDR3 spans 12 amino acids. From germline, CDR1 is SQVTM and CDR2 ANQGSEA. The junction had 3 bases not matched to a gene; V was cut back by 7 bases and J by 2 bases. CDR3 region: CSGDRLNTEAFF. CDR3 coding DNA: TGCAGCGGGGACAGGCTAAACACTGAAGCTTTCTTT.

V and J are TRBV6-5 and TRBJ1-1; D gene uncertain. V lost 2 bases and J 1 base, leaving 14 bases between the germline ends. The CDR3 totals 16 residues. Germline V gene data show CDR1 as MNHEY and CDR2 as SVGAGI. The CDR3 DNA sequence: TGTGCCAGCAGTTACCGATGGGCCCCAACGAACACTGAAGCTTTCTTT. It translates to CASSYRWAPTNTEAFF.

The sample holds one count of this clone. The chain has TRBV2 and TRBJ2-5; possible D gene TRBD1, 5 bases. Germline V lookup: CDR1 SNHLY, CDR2 FYNNEI. The CDR3 length is 12 residues. V gave up 8 bases and J gave up 0 bases, with 7 bases separating them. The CDR3 nucleotides read TGTGCCAGCTGCAGGGACCAAGAGACCCAGTACTTC. It codes for CASCRDQETQYF.

The CDR3 bases are TGCGCCAGCAGCTTGGGGGACGAACTTTGGGGAACTGAAGCTTTCTTT. Translated: CASSLGDELWGTEAFF. The V and J genes are TRBV5-1 and TRBJ1-1, with D possibly matching TRBD1 (5 bases). The CDR3 is 16 amino acids. Germline V gene data show CDR1 as SGHRS and CDR2 as YFSETQ. Deletions cut 0 bases from V and 5 bases from J, with 17 bases between.

The chain recombines TRBV3-1 (or the pseudogene TRBV3-2) with TRBJ2-6, with D perhaps TRBD2 (5 bases). Looked up from germline, CDR1 is LGHDT and CDR2 is YNNKEL (reference sequence). Deletions cut 5 bases from V and 1 base from J, with 15 bases between. The CDR3 contains 17 residues. CDR3 amino acids: CASSTIWRWSGANVLTF. For the CDR3, the DNA is TGTGCCAGCAGCACTATTTGGAGGTGGTCTGGGGCCAACGTCCTGACTTTC.

The chain carries TRBV27 and TRBJ1-2; 9 positions match TRBD1. The ends lost 5 bases at V and 2 bases at J; junction bases unmatched: 6. Germline loops: CDR1 MNHEY, CDR2 SMNVEV (reference sequence). The CDR3 spans 15 residues. The CDR3 region has the DNA TGTGCCAGCAGTGCTCCCGGACAGGGGAACTATGGCTACACCTTC. Its protein is CASSAPGQGNYGYTF.

V and J are TRBV12-5 and TRBJ2-1; 9 nucleotides align to TRBD2. The CDR3 runs 15 residues. Per the germline V gene, CDR1 is LGHNT and CDR2 is FRNRAP. V was pared by 0 bases and J by 7 bases, with 4 bases of the junction left unmatched. CDR3 bases: TGTGCTAGTGGTTTGGTGTCTAGCGGGGATAATGAGCAGTTCTTC. It encodes CASGLVSSGDNEQFF.

The rearrangement uses TRBV5-6 and TRBJ2-5; TRBD2 matches at 14 bases. Looked up from germline, CDR1 is SGHDT and CDR2 is YYEEEE. The CDR3 loop spans 13 amino acids. V shed 8 bases, J shed 7 bases, and the junction held 4 bases outside the gene matches. The CDR3 sequence is CASGLAGGRTQYF. For the CDR3, the DNA is TGTGCCAGTGGACTAGCGGGAGGAAGGACCCAGTACTTC.